The source of this T cell receptor beta chain is a study of ipilimumab plus nivolumab after autologous stem cell transplantation. Deletions cut 6 bases from V and 4 bases from J, with 19 bases between. The CDR3 has 15 residues. Germline CDR1 reads MGHDK; CDR2 reads SYGVNS. Only in-frame clones appear in the TCRdb table, and some are missing; sequencing was by immunoSEQ multiplex PCR. The table records more than 15,000 clones, under 85% of them present only once. The J gene is TRBJ2-7, the V gene TRBV25-1, with D possibly called TRBD1 or TRBD2 (5 bases each). The input for sequencing was PBMCs, taken in a trial of ipilimumab plus nivolumab as post-transplant consolidation. This TCR derives from a male donor with diffuse large B-cell lymphoma. The CDR3: CASSRGQVSGYEQYF. The CDR3 DNA reads TGTGCCAGCAGCCGAGGACAAGTCTCGGGGTACGAGCAGTACTTC.